This T cell receptor (beta chain) was captured in a study of T cell responses to AZD1222 COVID-19 vaccine. Regarding the study as a whole: Two AZD1222 administrations were followed by greater Spike-specific TCR breadth and depth.

Profiled with immunoSEQ multiplex PCR; TCRdb holds only in-frame clones, not every one. The sample records under 150,000 clones, 75% to 90% being singletons. In the case of this clone: Antigen: not known.

This CDR3 has 14 residues. The germline V gene has CDR1 SEHNR and CDR2 FQNEAQ (reference sequence). After removal of 0 bases from V and 6 bases from J, the junction contained 4 bases not matched to a gene. This receptor was obtained from an adult in good health. The genes are TRBV7-9 and TRBJ1-2; the match to TRBD1 covers 7 bases. Sample: peripheral blood, taken on day 0 of MenACWY control vaccination. The CDR3, as DNA: TGTGCCAGCAGCTTAGCCCGACAGGGACATGGCTACACCTTC. Amino acid sequence: CASSLARQGHGYTF.